This T cell receptor (beta chain) was obtained from a study of blood T cell repertoires in COVID-19. Across the study: T cells, B-cell-depleted T cells, or PBMCs provided the cDNA or gDNA that served as material.

In the original processing: Quantification of nucleated cells was approximated via reference gene primer amplification. The method was immunoSEQ multiplex PCR; TCRdb's version includes in-frame clones alone and lacks a portion of them. That table furnishes V, J and clone size, whereas the DNA furnished D and trimming. Of some 430,000 clones in the sample, about 90% are singletons; the top ten hold approximately 0.55%. Participants were aged about 18 to 100 years from about 25 US areas. This CDR3 is 19 amino acids long. CDR1 and CDR2 (germline): MNHEY, SMNVEV (reference sequence). V was cut by 6 bases and J by 0 bases, with 24 bases left in between.

The specimen sequenced was PBMCs or T cells enriched from blood (not recorded which). This chain uses TRBV27 with TRBJ1-5; D gene ambiguous. The sequence came from a young man who had recovered from COVID-19. CDR3 sequence: CASSTTPRGPEHSNQPQHF. DNA of the CDR3: TGTGCCAGCAGCACAACCCCCCGCGGCCCTGAACATAGCAATCAGCCCCAGCATTTT.